A single sample is the source of the 30 T cell receptor beta chains below, sequenced in a study of shared clonotypes between healthy human individuals. Assay used: immunoSEQ multiplex PCR; TCRdb lists only in-frame clones, some missing. The table includes approximately 2.3 million clones, 90% to 95% detected once. The sample was naive CD4+ T cells from PBMCs. Subset of the sample: CD45RA+ positively selected. The source of these receptors is a man aged 18 to 35 in good health. Some clones in this sample may be carry-over from other donors' samples.

The chain combines TRBV5-8 with TRBJ1-2; the D is unclear. Germline lookup yields CDR1 SGHTS and CDR2 YDEGEE. Trimming left V 4 bases short and J 6 bases short, with 16 bases between. CDR3 length: 14 residues. Written as DNA, the CDR3 is TGTGCCAGCAGCAGTTTCCGGACCCTCGATGGCTACACCTTC. Protein product: CASSSFRTLDGYTF.

About this clone itself: The same CDR3 also results from other DNA sequences found in this sample. This rearrangement joins TRBV4-3 to TRBJ1-1, with D perhaps matching TRBD1 (5 bases). The V end lost 4 bases, the J end lost 1 base, and 10 bases lay between the germline ends. This CDR3 contains 14 residues. Per germline, CDR1 LGHNA and CDR2 YSLEER. The CDR3 bases are TGCGCCAGCAGCCCCGGGCAGGGGAACACTGAAGCTTTCTTT. Its protein is CASSPGQGNTEAFF.

J is TRBJ2-5 and V is TRBV11-1, with 10 bases identical to TRBD1. V gave up 5 bases and J gave up 2 bases; unmatched junction bases: 8. The germline gives CDR1 SGHAT, CDR2 FQDESV (reference sequence). The CDR3 totals 16 residues. CDR3 sequence reads: CASSKRTGGRQETQYF. CDR3 DNA sequence: TGTGCCAGCAGCAAAAGGACAGGGGGTCGACAAGAGACCCAGTACTTC. The full variable domain, completed using reference TRBV11-1 and TRBJ2-5, is EAEVAQSPRYKITEKSQAVAFWCDPISGHATLYWYRQILGQGPELLVQFQDESVVDDSQLPKDRFSAERLKGVDSTLKIQPAELGDSAMYLCASSKRTGGRQETQYFGPGTRLLVL.

The chain links TRBV5-4 to TRBJ1-4; D gene ambiguous. The CDR3 runs 15 residues. The germline gives CDR1 SGHNT, CDR2 YYREEE (reference sequence). Trimming shortened V by 4 bases and J by 4 bases, and 14 bases separated the two germline ends. The CDR3 here is CASSAAPGLNEKLFF. In DNA form, the CDR3 reads TGTGCCAGCAGCGCGGCGCCAGGCCTTAATGAAAAACTGTTTTTT.

The J gene is TRBJ1-1, the V gene TRBV9; 7 nucleotides align to TRBD1. CDR1 is SGDLS, CDR2 YYNGEE, per germline. The V segment lost 3 bases and the J segment 1 base; nucleotides outside the gene matches: 12. This CDR3 spans 17 amino acids. CDR3 sequence: CASSAATGVTANTEAFF. The CDR3 coding sequence is TGTGCCAGCAGCGCAGCAACAGGGGTGACGGCGAACACTGAAGCTTTCTTT.

This clone was seen a single time. Germline is not matched at one junction end, which may reflect a read error. Other DNA sequences from this sample encode an identical CDR3 as well. The V and J genes are TRBV5-1 and TRBJ2-7; no firm D call. The germline CDR1 and CDR2 sequences are SGHRS and YFSETQ. The CDR3 covers 17 residues. The DNA for the CDR3 is TGCGCCAGCAGCTTGAGCCCCTCGGGCCCGAGCTCCTACGAGCAGTATTTC. Amino acid sequence: CASSLSPSGPSSYEQYF.

The chain recombines TRBV27 with TRBJ2-5, with unresolved D. The CDR3 sequence is 12 residues long. The V end was cut by 5 bases, the J end by 7 bases, with 11 bases between. CDR1 and CDR2 (germline): MNHEY, SMNVEV (reference sequence). CDR3 in amino acids: CASSLPQLTQYF. For the CDR3, the DNA is TGTGCCAGCAGTCTTCCCCAACTGACCCAGTACTTC.

The genes are TRBV11-2 and TRBJ2-5; TRBD2 is a possible D gene (6 bases). V shed 4 bases and J shed 1 base, with 7 bases lying between them. Germline V gene data show CDR1 as SGHAT and CDR2 as FQNNGV. The CDR3 loop spans 13 amino acids. This CDR3 is CASSSGVQETQYF. CDR3 nucleotide sequence: TGTGCCAGCAGCTCGGGGGTCCAAGAGACCCAGTACTTC.

The count of this clone is one. The chain combines TRBV7-7 with TRBJ2-5; D gene ambiguous. This CDR3 comprises 15 residues. V lost 1 base and J 1 base, leaving 10 bases between the germline ends. Per the germline V gene, CDR1 is SSHAT and CDR2 is FNYEAQ (reference sequence). CDR3 sequence reads: CASSLVGSPQETQYF. The CDR3 DNA is TGTGCCAGCAGCTTAGTAGGGTCGCCCCAAGAGACCCAGTACTTC.

The rearrangement links TRBV5-1 to TRBJ1-4; D is unresolved. The CDR3 has 15 residues. Germline values: CDR1 SGHRS, CDR2 YFSETQ. Trimming left V 2 bases short and J 7 bases short, with 15 bases between. In DNA form, the CDR3 reads TGCGCCAGCAGCTTTGGGAAGGGCCCGGGTGAAAAACTGTTTTTT. Amino acids: CASSFGKGPGEKLFF.

The chain couples TRBV14 to TRBJ2-1; the match to TRBD2 covers 7 bases. CDR1 is SGHDN, CDR2 FVKESK, per germline. The CDR3 consists of 15 residues. With V trimmed by 4 bases and J by 9 bases, 12 bases remained unmatched. The CDR3 DNA follows: TGTGCCAGCAGCCCTCTGAACGGGAGGCAGGGTGAGCAGTTCTTC. Residues: CASSPLNGRQGEQFF.

With respect to this clone: At the DNA level, this CDR3 is encoded by other sequences in the same sample as well. This chain joins TRBV29-1 and TRBJ2-7, with a weak D call TRBD1 (6 bases). Trimming took off 1 base at V and 6 bases at J, with 13 bases between the two ends. CDR3 size: 13 residues. Germline lookup yields CDR1 SQVTM and CDR2 ANQGSEA. In DNA form, the CDR3 reads TGCAGCGTTGAAGGAACAGGGAGATCCGAGCAGTACTTC. This encodes CSVEGTGRSEQYF.

This chain uses TRBV5-6 with TRBJ2-4; 10 bases agree with TRBD1. This CDR3 spans 15 amino acids. Germline CDR1 reads SGHDT; CDR2 reads YYEEEE. Trimming cost V 2 bases and J 8 bases; bases outside gene matches: 7. In nucleotides, the CDR3 is TGTGCCAGCAGCTTTCGGGACAGGGGATCCCACATTCAGTACTTC. Its protein product is CASSFRDRGSHIQYF.

The V call is TRBV6-5, the J call TRBJ2-2; possible D gene TRBD1, 6 bases. Trimming pared 3 bases from V and 5 bases from J, leaving 10 bases between. The germline gives CDR1 MNHEY, CDR2 SVGAGI. The CDR3 runs to 14 residues. CDR3 protein: CASSYSQGTGELFF. In DNA form, the CDR3 reads TGTGCCAGCAGTTATTCACAGGGAACCGGGGAGCTGTTTTTT.

The chain links TRBV7-2 to TRBJ2-7, with TRBD1 matching 7 bases. Germline loops: CDR1 SGHTA, CDR2 FQGNSA. The CDR3 covers 14 residues. Trimming at V came to 5 bases and at J to 3 bases, leaving 7 bases not matched to a gene. CDR3 sequence reads: CASSPDRVFYEQYF. The CDR3 DNA is TGTGCCAGCAGCCCCGACAGGGTCTTCTACGAGCAGTACTTC. The full variable domain, its missing parts supplied by reference TRBV7-2 and TRBJ2-7, is GAGVSQSPSNKVTEKGKDVELRCDPISGHTALYWYRQSLGQGLEFLIYFQGNSAPDKSGLPSDRFSAERTGGSVSTLTIQRTQQEDSAVYLCASSPDRVFYEQYFGPGTRLTVT.

The J gene is TRBJ2-1, the V gene TRBV4-1; 13 bases agree with TRBD2. The CDR3 runs 16 residues. The ends lost 4 bases at V and 2 bases at J; junction bases unmatched: 2. Germline loops: CDR1 MGHRA, CDR2 YSYEKL. CDR3 loop: CASSRGLAGTYNEQFF. Written as DNA, the CDR3 is TGCGCCAGCAGCCGGGGACTAGCGGGAACCTACAATGAGCAGTTCTTC.

J is TRBJ2-6 and V is TRBV7-9; D is ambiguous. Trimming pared 1 base from V and 2 bases from J, leaving 15 bases between. The CDR3 is made up of 18 amino acids. The germline V gene has CDR1 SEHNR and CDR2 FQNEAQ (reference sequence). CDR3 loop: CASSLDFQTAPGANVLTF. DNA of the CDR3: TGTGCCAGCAGCTTAGATTTCCAAACGGCCCCTGGGGCCAACGTCCTGACTTTC. The whole variable domain, filled in from reference TRBV7-9 and TRBJ2-6, reads DTGVSQNPRHKITKRGQNVTFRCDPISEHNRLYWYRQTLGQGPEFLTYFQNEAQLEKSRLLSDRFSAERPKGSFSTLEIQRTEQGDSAMYLCASSLDFQTAPGANVLTFGAGSRLTVL.

This clone came up once. Distinct nucleotide sequences in the sample also encode this CDR3. CDR3 sequence reads: CSAGETQYF. CDR3 DNA: TGCAGCGCGGGGGAGACCCAGTACTTC. This chain connects TRBV29-1 to TRBJ2-5; D is perhaps TRBD2 (5 bases). Trimming pared 7 bases from V and 5 bases from J, leaving 5 bases between. The germline CDR1 and CDR2 sequences are SQVTM and ANQGSEA. This CDR3 is built from 9 residues.

The chain carries TRBV5-1 and TRBJ1-2; 9 bases align to TRBD1. The CDR3 runs to 15 residues. V lost 0 bases to trimming and J lost 10 bases; unmatched junction nucleotides: 10. Germline V gene data show CDR1 as SGHRS and CDR2 as YFSETQ. The CDR3 DNA reads TGCGCCAGCAGCTTGGGGGACAGGGCTTTACCCGCCTACACCTTC. As protein: CASSLGDRALPAYTF.

This sequence joins TRBV19 and TRBJ2-7, with 8 bases fitting TRBD1. This CDR3 region has 14 residues. The germline gives CDR1 LNHDA, CDR2 SQIVND (reference sequence). J lost 3 bases, V lost 2 bases, and 3 bases had no gene match. The CDR3 DNA reads TGTGCCAGTAGTATAAAAGGGACAGGCTACGAGCAGTACTTC. Encoded protein: CASSIKGTGYEQYF.

The gene calls are TRBV5-1 and TRBJ2-5; possibly TRBD2 for D (6 bases). Germline V gene lookup returns CDR1 SGHRS and CDR2 YFSETQ. The CDR3 length is 15 residues. Trimming shortened V by 1 base and J by 2 bases, and 12 bases separated the two germline ends. The CDR3 here is CASSLFGSTQETQYF. CDR3 DNA: TGCGCCAGCAGCTTGTTCGGGAGTACACAAGAGACCCAGTACTTC.

The chain recombines TRBV6-1 with TRBJ1-5; D gene ambiguous. From germline, CDR1 is MNHNS and CDR2 SASEGT. The CDR3 loop spans 12 amino acids. V was pared by 3 bases and J by 6 bases, with 6 bases between. DNA of the CDR3: TGTGCCAGCAGTGATTCAGGTCAGCCCCAGCATTTT. Its translation is CASSDSGQPQHF.

V usage is TRBV28 and J usage is TRBJ2-5; D perhaps matches TRBD2 (5 bases). The germline V and J ends were trimmed by 3 bases and 1 base, with 9 bases remaining between them. The CDR3 is 14 amino acids. The germline CDR1 and CDR2 sequences are MDHEN and SYDVKM. In nucleotides, the CDR3 is TGTGCCAGCAGTTTTGTCCTAGCCCAAGAGACCCAGTACTTC. Translation gives CASSFVLAQETQYF. The full variable domain, completed using reference TRBV28 and TRBJ2-5, is DVKVTQSSRYLVKRTGEKVFLECVQDMDHENMFWYRQDPGLGLRLIYFSYDVKMKEKGDIPEGYSVSREKKERFSLILESASTNQTSMYLCASSFVLAQETQYFGPGTRLLVL.

Only one count was recorded for this clone. This chain links TRBV2 with TRBJ2-1, with TRBD2 matching 11 bases. The CDR3 is 16 residues long. Germline-derived CDR1 and CDR2 are SNHLY and FYNNEI. V shed 4 bases, J shed 4 bases, and the junction held 6 bases outside the gene matches. The CDR3 sequence is CASSGTLAGGYNEQFF. The CDR3 region has the DNA TGTGCCAGCAGTGGCACGTTAGCGGGAGGGTACAATGAGCAGTTCTTC.

The gene calls are TRBV10-3 and TRBJ2-7; no clear D gene. Trimming removed 0 bases at V and 6 bases at J, with 6 bases between. Per the germline V gene, CDR1 is ENHRY and CDR2 is SYGVKD. This CDR3 comprises 12 residues. CDR3 bases: TGTGCCATCAGTGAGTCCCCTTTCGAGCAGTACTTC. It is translated as CAISESPFEQYF.

The chain carries TRBV7-2 and TRBJ2-7; tentatively, D is TRBD2 (6 bases). CDR1 is SGHTA, CDR2 FQGNSA, per germline. This CDR3 has 14 amino acids. V was cut by 0 bases and J by 2 bases, with 8 bases left in between. This CDR3 reads CASSLARLAYEQYF. The CDR3 DNA reads as TGTGCCAGCAGCTTAGCGAGACTAGCCTACGAGCAGTACTTC.

This rearrangement joins TRBV5-1 to TRBJ2-7; 9 bases map to TRBD2. The CDR3 is 17 amino acids. Germline CDR1 and CDR2: SGHRS and YFSETQ. V trimming: 4 bases; J trimming: 3 bases; junction bases outside the gene matches: 14. The CDR3 is CASSVGTSRPEDYEQYF. Written as DNA, the CDR3 is TGCGCCAGCAGCGTGGGGACTAGCCGACCCGAAGACTACGAGCAGTACTTC. Together with reference TRBV5-1 and TRBJ2-7, the CDR3 gives the full variable domain: KAGVTQTPRYLIKTRGQQVTLSCSPISGHRSVSWYQQTPGQGLQFLFEYFSETQRNKGNFPGRFSGRQFSNSRSEMNVSTLELGDSALYLCASSVGTSRPEDYEQYFGPGTRLTVT.

The V gene is TRBV6-5, the J gene TRBJ1-4; 11 bases fit TRBD1. The CDR3 spans 14 residues. V gave up 6 bases and J gave up 7 bases; unmatched junction bases: 4. Germline values: CDR1 MNHEY, CDR2 SVGAGI. CDR3 amino acids: CASSRGTGGEKLFF. As DNA, the CDR3 is TGTGCCAGCAGCCGAGGGACAGGGGGTGAAAAACTGTTTTTT.

This chain links TRBV19 with TRBJ1-4; no clear D. Trimming pared 5 bases from V and 1 base from J, leaving 14 bases between. The germline gives CDR1 LNHDA, CDR2 SQIVND (reference sequence). The CDR3 sequence is 16 residues long. This CDR3 is CASSRRVRGTNEKLFF. For the CDR3, the DNA is TGTGCCAGTAGTCGGAGGGTACGGGGAACTAATGAAAAACTGTTTTTT. The full variable domain, completed using reference TRBV19 and TRBJ1-4, is DGGITQSPKYLFRKEGQNVTLSCEQNLNHDAMYWYRQDPGQGLRLIYYSQIVNDFQKGDIAEGYSVSREKKESFPLTVTSAQKNPTAFYLCASSRRVRGTNEKLFFGSGTQLSVL.

The chain combines TRBV7-2 with TRBJ2-1; D might be TRBD1 (5 bases). The V end was cut by 5 bases, the J end by 0 bases, with 11 bases between. CDR1 and CDR2 (germline): SGHTA, FQGNSA. CDR3 length: 15 amino acids. In nucleotides, the CDR3 is TGTGCCAGCAGCCCAAGTGGGGCCTCCTACAATGAGCAGTTCTTC. It specifies CASSPSGASYNEQFF.